This record covers a single TCR beta chain. Its specificity is unknown. This CDR3 region has 16 residues. CDR1 and CDR2 (germline): SQVTM, ANQGSEA. Losses at the gene ends were 2 bases for V and 0 bases for J; bases not matched to a gene: 8. Generated by immunoSEQ multiplex PCR, the TCRdb table keeps only in-frame clones and is missing some. The table lists about 680,000 clones, just over 90% of them singletons. The data are from a study of shared clonotypes between healthy human individuals. About the study: Serving as donors were two women and a few men, whose ages spanned 18 to 49. Whole-study findings and limits: Between a few donors, naive CD4 clonotypes were shared at a level of around 4.8%.

Terminally differentiated effector memory CD45RA+ cells were excluded from the naive CD8 cells, which were CD45RO-negative and positively selected for CCR7. Specimen: naive CD8+ T cells sorted from blood. This receptor was obtained from a man aged 30 to 39 in good health. This chain uses TRBV29-1 with TRBJ2-7; 9 bases line up with TRBD2. The CDR3 DNA reads TGCAGCGTTGAATCGGCACTAGCGGGTCACTCCTACGAGCAGTACTTC. It encodes CSVESALAGHSYEQYF.